Listed here is a single T cell receptor beta chain. This entry comes from a study of shared clonotypes between healthy human individuals. CD45RO negativity and positive selection for CCR7 defined naive CD8 cells, a population that excluded terminally differentiated effector memory CD45RA+ cells. V lost 5 bases to trimming and J lost 1 base, with 5 bases between them. The V gene's germline CDR1 is LNHDA and CDR2 SQIVND (reference sequence). This CDR3 has 12 residues. Libraries were prepared by immunoSEQ multiplex PCR; TCRdb keeps only in-frame clonotypes and omits some of them. The sample includes hundreds of thousands of clones, 85% to 95% seen only once; the top ten take 0.11%.

The source of this sequence is a woman in her thirties in good health. This chain joins TRBV19 and TRBJ1-1; D gene unclear. What was sequenced was naive CD8+ T cells sorted from blood. Here the CDR3 DNA reads TGTGCCAGTAGTCGCGGGAACACTGAAGCTTTCTTT. Translated, it gives CASSRGNTEAFF.